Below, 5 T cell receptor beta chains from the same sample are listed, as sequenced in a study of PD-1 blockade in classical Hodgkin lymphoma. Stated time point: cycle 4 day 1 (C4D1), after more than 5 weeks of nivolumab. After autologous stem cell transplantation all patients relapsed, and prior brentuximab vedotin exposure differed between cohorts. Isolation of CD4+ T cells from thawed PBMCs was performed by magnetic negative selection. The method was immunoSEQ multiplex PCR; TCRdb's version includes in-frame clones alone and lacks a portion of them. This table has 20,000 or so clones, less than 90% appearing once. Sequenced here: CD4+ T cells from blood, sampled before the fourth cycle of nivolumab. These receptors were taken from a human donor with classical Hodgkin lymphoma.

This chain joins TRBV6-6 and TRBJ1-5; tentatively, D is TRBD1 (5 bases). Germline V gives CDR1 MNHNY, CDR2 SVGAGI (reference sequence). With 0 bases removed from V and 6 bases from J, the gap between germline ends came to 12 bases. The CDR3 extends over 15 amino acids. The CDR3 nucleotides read TGTGCCAGCAGTTACTCGGGGACCGGGGTTCAGCCCCAGCATTTT. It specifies CASSYSGTGVQPQHF.

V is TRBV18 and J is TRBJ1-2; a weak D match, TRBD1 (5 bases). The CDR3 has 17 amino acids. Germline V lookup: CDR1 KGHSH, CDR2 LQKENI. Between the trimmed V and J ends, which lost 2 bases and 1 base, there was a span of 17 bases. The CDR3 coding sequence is TGTGCCAGCTCACCAATGAGACAGAGCGCATTTAACTATGGCTACACCTTC. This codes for CASSPMRQSAFNYGYTF.

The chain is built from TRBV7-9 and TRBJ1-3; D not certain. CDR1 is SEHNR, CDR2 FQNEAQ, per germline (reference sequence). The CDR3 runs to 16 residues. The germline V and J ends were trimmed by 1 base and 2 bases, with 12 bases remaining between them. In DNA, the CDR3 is TGTGCCAGCAGCTTAGAGGCGGTTAGGACTGGAAACACCATATATTTT. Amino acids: CASSLEAVRTGNTIYF.

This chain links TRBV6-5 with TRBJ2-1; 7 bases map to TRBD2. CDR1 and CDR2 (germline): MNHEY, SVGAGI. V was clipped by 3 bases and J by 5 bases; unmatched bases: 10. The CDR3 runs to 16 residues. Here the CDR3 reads CASSYNPSRGDNEQFF. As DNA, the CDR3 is TGTGCCAGCAGTTATAACCCCAGCCGGGGGGACAATGAGCAGTTCTTC.

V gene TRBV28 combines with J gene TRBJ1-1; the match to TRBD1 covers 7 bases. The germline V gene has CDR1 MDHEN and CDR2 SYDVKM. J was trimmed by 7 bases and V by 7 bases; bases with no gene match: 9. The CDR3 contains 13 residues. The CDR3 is CASNTQGFFEAFF. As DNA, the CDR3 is TGTGCCAGCAACACACAGGGGTTCTTTGAAGCTTTCTTT.